These 18 T cell receptor beta chains were sequenced from one sample in a study of CXCR3-negative and CXCR3-positive naive CD8 T cells (dated by TCRdb to about 2019). These reads were obtained on a NextSeq 550. The Human TCR Profiling Kit (MiLaboratory) was used to prepare UMI-labeled 5' RACE TRB cDNA libraries. Reprocessed by TCRdb, the reads give a single entry per CDR3 protein sequence, without DNA. The sample's own table lists tens of thousands of distinct CDR3 sequences. Approximately 2.8% of the sample is held by the ten biggest clonotypes. The sequencing sample was made of naive CXCR3- CD8+ T cells from blood. What this sample's cell subset or site label stands for: CD45RO-CCR7+CD27+CD95- naive CD8+ T cells lacking CXCR3 (TNR3-). These receptors were collected from a human donor in good health. Some clones in this sample may be carry-over from other donors' samples.

This chain uses TRBV7-9 with TRBJ2-5; without DNA, the TCRdb call of TRBD2 cannot be checked. The CDR3 has 15 amino acids. Per germline, CDR1 SEHNR and CDR2 FQNEAQ (reference sequence). The CDR3 sequence: CASSGAGADVETQYF. The variable domain in full, completed from reference TRBV7-9 and TRBJ2-5, reads DTGVSQNPRHKITKRGQNVTFRCDPISEHNRLYWYRQTLGQGPEFLTYFQNEAQLEKSRLLSDRFSAERPKGSFSTLEIQRTEQGDSAMYLCASSGAGADVETQYFGPGTRLLVL.

This clonotype is medium-sized by frequency. The chain employs TRBV7-3 and TRBJ2-1; the TCRdb D gene call, TRBD2, has no DNA to confirm it. Germline V gene lookup returns CDR1 SGHTA and CDR2 FQGTGA. The CDR3 is 15 amino acids. This CDR3 is CASSLLAGSYNEQFF.

The gene calls are TRBV23-1 and TRBJ2-7; checking the TCRdb D call of TRBD1 is not possible without DNA. TRBV23-1 qualifies as an ORF whose function is uncertain. CDR3 size: 17 residues. The CDR3 sequence: CASSQDTGTGWTYEQYF.

In terms of frequency, this clonotype is medium-sized. The V call is TRBV20-1, the J call TRBJ1-1. Germline CDR1 is DFQATT and CDR2 is SNEGSKA (reference sequence). CDR3 length equals 11 residues. The chain's CDR3 is CSGGGVDEAFF.

The chain combines TRBV12-3 or TRBV12-4 with TRBJ1-1; as DNA is missing, the TRBD1 call by TCRdb cannot be tested. The CDR3 length is 15 residues. The CDR3 here is CASSSHGTENTEAFF.

The V gene is TRBV11-2, the J gene TRBJ2-1. This CDR3 is built from 15 residues. Germline CDR1 reads SGHAT; CDR2 reads FQNNGV. This CDR3 reads CASSLVAGTYNEQFF.

The chain employs TRBV12-3 or TRBV12-4 and TRBJ2-1; TCRdb gives TRBD2 as the D gene, but with no DNA this cannot be confirmed. The CDR3 covers 16 residues. CDR3 residues: CASSQWGSGYYNEQFF.

In terms of frequency, this clonotype is medium-sized. The rearrangement links TRBV20-1 to TRBJ2-1; TCRdb outputs TRBD1, but without DNA this stays unchecked. This CDR3 has 14 amino acids. Germline CDR1 and CDR2: DFQATT and SNEGSKA (reference sequence). The CDR3 reads CSARPPAEYNEQFF.

This CDR3 is CASSESTRGTGELFF. The rearrangement uses TRBV10-1 and TRBJ2-2; absent DNA, TCRdb's TRBD1 call cannot be checked. The germline gives CDR1 WNHNN, CDR2 SYGVQD (reference sequence). This CDR3 is built from 15 residues.

This chain links TRBV29-1 with TRBJ2-1; without DNA, the TCRdb call of TRBD1 cannot be checked. Germline CDR1 is SQVTM and CDR2 is ANQGSEA. The CDR3 sequence is 12 residues long. CDR3 residues: CSARDRGNEQFF.

The chain links TRBV6-6 to TRBJ1-5. Germline V lookup: CDR1 MNHNY, CDR2 SVGAGI (reference sequence). The CDR3 is made up of 15 amino acids. The CDR3 here is CASSYTANGNQPQHF.

V and J are TRBV11-2 and TRBJ1-1; TCRdb selects TRBD1, and the lack of DNA leaves this call unchecked. The CDR3 has 13 residues. Germline V gives CDR1 SGHAT, CDR2 FQNNGV. CDR3 loop: CVSRLTGVQGSFF.

The chain carries TRBV28 and TRBJ2-7. The germline gives CDR1 MDHEN, CDR2 SYDVKM. The CDR3 totals 16 residues. CDR3 loop: CASSLWAEEKIYEQYF.

The chain employs TRBV20-1 and TRBJ1-3. The CDR3 is 17 amino acids. Germline loops: CDR1 DFQATT, CDR2 SNEGSKA (reference sequence). CDR3 sequence reads: CSAREIVDPALGNTIYF.

The chain links TRBV29-1 to TRBJ2-7; lacking DNA, the TRBD1 call made by TCRdb goes unchecked. Per the germline V gene, CDR1 is SQVTM and CDR2 is ANQGSEA. The CDR3 totals 11 residues. This CDR3 reads CSATGTYEQYF.

The genes are TRBV5-1 and TRBJ2-7; the TRBD1 assignment by TCRdb is unverifiable without DNA. The V gene's germline CDR1 is SGHRS and CDR2 YFSETQ. The CDR3 is made up of 14 amino acids. The CDR3 region is CASSPGQGAREQYF.

The chain has TRBV29-1 and TRBJ2-2; TCRdb returns TRBD1, unconfirmable since there is no DNA. CDR3 length: 14 amino acids. Germline V gene sequence: CDR1 SQVTM, CDR2 ANQGSEA. This CDR3 is CSVDGNRATGELFF.

This clonotype counts as medium-sized by frequency. The chain has TRBV7-2 and TRBJ2-7; the D call from TCRdb, TRBD2, cannot be confirmed without DNA. The germline V gene encodes CDR1 SGHTA and CDR2 FQGNSA. The CDR3 totals 16 residues. The CDR3 sequence: CASSRLSRSGGEEQYF.